The 25 T cell receptor beta chains reported below all come from one sample, sequenced in a study of T-cell reconstitution after alpha-beta-depleted transplantation in children. The TCRbeta library was prepared with unique molecular identifiers. TCRdb fed the PCR reads into MiXCR, producing one record per CDR3 protein. The sample lists about 370,000 distinct CDR3 sequences; around 21% were seen once. The sequencing here drew on PBMCs from the stem cell graft donor, taken from the stem cell graft. These receptors were collected from a human donor who donated a stem cell graft to a child with acute myeloid leukemia.

The CDR3 is CAWSSNNEQFF. CDR3 coding DNA: TGTGCCTGGAGTTCAAACAATGAGCAGTTCTTC. V and J are TRBV30 and TRBJ2-1; no firm D call. CDR3 length: 11 residues. The V and J ends lost 2 bases and 5 bases respectively, with 4 bases between them. Germline V gene data show CDR1 as GTSNPN and CDR2 as SVGIG (reference sequence).

This chain joins TRBV29-1 and TRBJ2-1; D is ambiguous. This CDR3 has 16 residues. Trimming pared 0 bases from V and 3 bases from J, leaving 15 bases between. Germline V gene data show CDR1 as SQVTM and CDR2 as ANQGSEA. CDR3 DNA sequence: TGCAGCGTTGAAGATTGGTCAGGACCCTACTACAATGAGCAGTTCTTC. Protein product: CSVEDWSGPYYNEQFF.

This clonotype was observed a few times. The chain combines TRBV5-1 with TRBJ2-5; D is perhaps TRBD1 or TRBD2 (5 bases each). The CDR3 sequence is 14 residues long. V lost 5 bases and J 5 bases, leaving 16 bases between the germline ends. The germline V gene has CDR1 SGHRS and CDR2 YFSETQ. CDR3 coding DNA: TGCGCCAGCAGTAGTTCGTGGGGGATGGAGACCCAGTACTTC. Translating it yields CASSSSWGMETQYF. Drawing the rest from reference TRBV5-1 and TRBJ2-5, the complete variable domain is KAGVTQTPRYLIKTRGQQVTLSCSPISGHRSVSWYQQTPGQGLQFLFEYFSETQRNKGNFPGRFSGRQFSNSRSEMNVSTLELGDSALYLCASSSSWGMETQYFGPGTRLLVL.

The V gene is TRBV7-2, the J gene TRBJ2-7, with TRBD2 matching over 9 bases. This CDR3 contains 14 residues. Losses at the gene ends were 0 bases for V and 7 bases for J; bases not matched to a gene: 4. Germline V lookup: CDR1 SGHTA, CDR2 FQGNSA. The CDR3 is CASSLASSGAEQYF. The CDR3 region has the DNA TGTGCCAGCAGCTTAGCGTCTAGCGGGGCAGAGCAGTACTTC.

The chain recombines TRBV4-3 with TRBJ2-1, with TRBD2 matching over 11 bases. The V gene's germline CDR1 is LGHNA and CDR2 YSLEER. Losses at the gene ends were 1 base for V and 4 bases for J; bases not matched to a gene: 0. This CDR3 is built from 15 residues. CDR3 protein: CASSQASGRYNEQFF. The CDR3 DNA sequence: TGCGCCAGCAGCCAAGCTAGCGGGAGGTACAATGAGCAGTTCTTC.

This clonotype was counted only a few times. The V call is TRBV7-3, the J call TRBJ2-7; possibly TRBD2 for D (5 bases). Germline CDR1 and CDR2: SGHTA and FQGTGA. The CDR3 spans 13 residues. Between the trimmed V and J ends, which lost 0 bases and 5 bases, there was a span of 8 bases. The CDR3 DNA reads TGTGCCAGCAGCTTAACTCGGGAAGACGAGCAGTACTTC. Its protein is CASSLTREDEQYF.

The V call is TRBV7-3, the J call TRBJ2-1; 7 positions agree with TRBD1. V was pared by 0 bases and J by 5 bases, with 4 bases of the junction left unmatched. This CDR3 has 15 amino acids. Germline V gene sequence: CDR1 SGHTA, CDR2 FQGTGA. The CDR3 coding sequence is TGTGCCAGCAGCTTAACCGGACAGGCGAACAATGAGCAGTTCTTC. This sequence encodes CASSLTGQANNEQFF.

This clonotype has only a few counts. This chain links TRBV9 with TRBJ2-1; 9 bases align to TRBD2. With 0 bases clipped from V and 6 bases from J, the junction kept 10 bases outside the gene matches. CDR1 and CDR2 from the germline V gene are SGDLS and YYNGEE. CDR3 length: 17 amino acids. DNA for the CDR3: TGTGCCAGCAGCGTAGGAATGGGTAGCGGGAGTTCCAATGAGCAGTTCTTC. It codes for CASSVGMGSGSSNEQFF.

This clonotype was counted only a few times. The V call is TRBV5-1, the J call TRBJ2-1; 14 bases fit TRBD2. The CDR3 contains 21 residues. With V trimmed by 4 bases and J by 5 bases, 20 bases remained unmatched. The germline gives CDR1 SGHRS, CDR2 YFSETQ. The CDR3 here is CASSPTRTSGRFSGPHNEQFF. The CDR3 DNA reads TGCGCCAGCAGCCCTACCCGGACTAGCGGGAGGTTCTCGGGCCCCCACAATGAGCAGTTCTTC.

This clonotype was counted only a few times. This chain joins TRBV7-2 and TRBJ1-2; 9 bases agree with TRBD1. CDR3 length: 16 residues. Germline V gene data show CDR1 as SGHTA and CDR2 as FQGNSA. V was pared by 4 bases and J by 0 bases, with 6 bases of the junction left unmatched. The CDR3: CASSYPGQGANYGYTF. CDR3 nucleotide sequence: TGTGCCAGCAGCTACCCGGGACAGGGAGCTAACTATGGCTACACCTTC.

The chain joins TRBV5-1 to TRBJ2-3; the D gene is possibly TRBD1 (5 bases). V gave up 0 bases and J gave up 2 bases, with 13 bases separating them. Germline CDR1 is SGHRS and CDR2 is YFSETQ. The CDR3 contains 16 residues. CDR3 residues: CASSLVYTGDTDTQYF. DNA of the CDR3: TGCGCCAGCAGCTTGGTCTACACAGGAGACACAGATACGCAGTATTTT.

This clonotype has ten or more counts. The V gene is TRBV4-1, the J gene TRBJ2-2; no clear D. This CDR3 has 15 amino acids. Germline V gene lookup returns CDR1 MGHRA and CDR2 YSYEKL. Trimming removed 4 bases at V and 3 bases at J, with 12 bases between. CDR3 nucleotides: TGCGCCAGCAGCCTAATAGTAGTTGACACCGGGGAGCTGTTTTTT. This translates into CASSLIVVDTGELFF.

This chain links TRBV5-1 with TRBJ2-5, with TRBD2 identical over 13 bases. Germline V lookup: CDR1 SGHRS, CDR2 YFSETQ. The junction had 7 bases not matched to a gene; V was cut back by 3 bases and J by 2 bases. The CDR3 runs to 17 residues. The CDR3, as DNA: TGCGCCAGCAGCTCGACTAGCGGGAGGAGGGAGCAAGAGACCCAGTACTTC. It codes for CASSSTSGRREQETQYF.

The gene calls are TRBV20-1 and TRBJ2-7; D is undetermined. Trimming shortened V by 1 base and J by 2 bases, and 15 bases separated the two germline ends. This CDR3 has 15 amino acids. Germline CDR1 is DFQATT and CDR2 is SNEGSKA (reference sequence). CDR3 sequence: CSARGSQAVPYEQYF. As DNA, the CDR3 is TGCAGTGCTAGAGGGTCCCAGGCAGTCCCCTACGAGCAGTACTTC.

The chain is built from TRBV5-6 and TRBJ2-2; D tentatively reads TRBD1 or TRBD2 (5 bases each). This CDR3 region has 15 residues. Trimming removed 1 base from V and 4 bases from J, with 11 bases in between. Germline V CDR1 and CDR2: SGHDT, YYEEEE. CDR3 sequence reads: CASSLLGVSTGELFF. For the CDR3, the DNA is TGTGCCAGCAGCTTGCTGGGGGTGAGCACCGGGGAGCTGTTTTTT.

This clonotype has a count of ten or more. The rearrangement uses TRBV6-1 and TRBJ2-1; 10 bases agree with TRBD2. Germline CDR1 MNHNS, CDR2 SASEGT. The CDR3 covers 16 residues. J gave up 7 bases and V 4 bases, and 10 bases lay outside the gene matches. The CDR3 is CASSGTSGPNLNEQFF. The CDR3 nucleotides read TGTGCCAGCAGTGGGACTAGCGGTCCAAACCTTAATGAGCAGTTCTTC.

The table lists this clonotype with many counts. The chain has TRBV29-1 and TRBJ2-1, with 11 bases aligning to TRBD2. Germline V CDR1 and CDR2: SQVTM, ANQGSEA. CDR3 length: 15 residues. The V segment lost 1 base and the J segment 4 bases; nucleotides outside the gene matches: 3. CDR3 DNA sequence: TGCAGCGTTGAAGGGGGACTAGCGGTTTACAATGAGCAGTTCTTC. As protein: CSVEGGLAVYNEQFF.

This clonotype has ten or more counts. The chain combines TRBV29-1 with TRBJ2-3; 9 bases match TRBD2. Looked up from germline, CDR1 is SQVTM and CDR2 is ANQGSEA. CDR3 length: 14 residues. Trimming took 4 bases from V and 5 from J; bases not matched to a gene: 7. CDR3 DNA sequence: TGCAGCGTTGGCTTAGCGGGAGTAGAAGATACGCAGTATTTT. Translated, it gives CSVGLAGVEDTQYF.

The rearrangement links TRBV12-3 or TRBV12-4 to TRBJ1-2; TRBD1 agrees at 11 bases. The CDR3 contains 14 residues. J gave up 8 bases and V 5 bases, and 7 bases lay outside the gene matches. CDR3 region: CASSRTGGALGYTF. The DNA of the CDR3 is TGTGCCAGCAGTAGGACAGGGGGCGCGCTCGGCTACACCTTC.

The V call is TRBV12-3 or TRBV12-4, the J call TRBJ2-1; possibly TRBD2 for D (5 bases). V lost 3 bases and J lost 6, with 15 bases in between. This CDR3 is 15 amino acids long. Written as DNA, the CDR3 is TGTGCCAGCAGTTTTACCCGCGGACGGGGCAATGAGCAGTTCTTC. This translates into CASSFTRGRGNEQFF.

The chain carries TRBV12-3 or TRBV12-4 and TRBJ2-3; maybe TRBD1 (6 bases). The CDR3 spans 16 residues. Trimming took 8 bases from V and 6 from J, leaving 24 bases between them. The CDR3 reads CASYQYEDRGKDTQYF. As DNA, the CDR3 is TGTGCCAGCTATCAATACGAGGACAGAGGAAAGGATACGCAGTATTTT.

This clonotype was detected a few times. The DNA for the CDR3 is TGCGCCAGCAGCATGGGGACATCCGTTGAGCAGTACTTC. Encoded protein: CASSMGTSVEQYF. The chain joins TRBV5-1 to TRBJ2-7; perhaps TRBD1 as D (6 bases). The CDR3 contains 13 residues. Trimming took 4 bases from V and 7 from J, leaving 15 bases between them. Germline lookup yields CDR1 SGHRS and CDR2 YFSETQ.

This clonotype was seen at least ten times. The chain couples TRBV12-3 or TRBV12-4 to TRBJ2-7; 8 bases fit TRBD1. The J segment lost 4 bases and the V segment lost 4 bases, leaving 0 bases of the junction unmatched. The CDR3 runs to 12 residues. The CDR3 spells CASSYRGYEQYF. The CDR3 DNA follows: TGTGCCAGCAGTTACAGGGGGTACGAGCAGTACTTC.

This clonotype has a handful of counts. The CDR3 reads CASSQGYRGNTEAFF. The DNA for the CDR3 is TGTGCCAGCAGCCAAGGATACAGGGGGAACACTGAAGCTTTCTTT. The chain carries TRBV4-2 and TRBJ1-1; TRBD1 matches at 7 bases. The CDR3 is 15 residues long. Germline CDR1 LGHNA, CDR2 YNFKEQ. Trimming at V came to 1 base and at J to 1 base, leaving 3 bases not matched to a gene.

The V gene is TRBV4-3, the J gene TRBJ2-4; D is undetermined. The CDR3 is made up of 13 amino acids. V lost 0 bases and J lost 4, with 4 bases in between. CDR1 is LGHNA, CDR2 YSLEER, per germline. DNA for the CDR3: TGCGCCAGCAGCCAAGAAACTAAAAACATTCAGTACTTC. This gives the protein CASSQETKNIQYF.